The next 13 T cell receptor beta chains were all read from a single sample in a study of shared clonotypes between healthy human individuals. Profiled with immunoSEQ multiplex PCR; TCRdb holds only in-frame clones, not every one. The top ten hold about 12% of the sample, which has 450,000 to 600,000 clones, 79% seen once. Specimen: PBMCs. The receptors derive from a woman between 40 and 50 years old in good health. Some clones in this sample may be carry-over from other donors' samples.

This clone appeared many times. The CDR3 coding sequence is TGTGCCAGCAGCTCTTGGACCCAAGAGACCCAGTACTTC. This sequence encodes CASSSWTQETQYF. The chain links TRBV11-2 to TRBJ2-5; D unclear. Trimming removed 4 bases at V and 1 base at J, with 7 bases between. Germline V gene data show CDR1 as SGHAT and CDR2 as FQNNGV. CDR3 length: 13 residues.

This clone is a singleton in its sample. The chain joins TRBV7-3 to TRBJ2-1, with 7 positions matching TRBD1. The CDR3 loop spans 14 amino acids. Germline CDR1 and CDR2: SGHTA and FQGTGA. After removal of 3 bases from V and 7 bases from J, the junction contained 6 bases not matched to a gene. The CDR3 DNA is TGTGCCAGCAGCTTCGGTTCGACAGGGAATGAGCAGTTCTTC. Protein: CASSFGSTGNEQFF.

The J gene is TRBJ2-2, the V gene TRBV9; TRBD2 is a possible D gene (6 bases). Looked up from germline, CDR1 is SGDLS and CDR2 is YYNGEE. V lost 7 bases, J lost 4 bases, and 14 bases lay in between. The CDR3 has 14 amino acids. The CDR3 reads CASARGLATGELFF. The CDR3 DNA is TGTGCCAGCGCCCGGGGACTTGCCACCGGGGAGCTGTTTTTT.

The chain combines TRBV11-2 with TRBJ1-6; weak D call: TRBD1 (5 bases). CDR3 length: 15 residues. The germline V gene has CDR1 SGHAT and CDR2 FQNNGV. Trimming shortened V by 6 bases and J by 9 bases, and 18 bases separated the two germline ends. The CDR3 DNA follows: TGTGCCAGCAGTCTCGAGGGTCAGGGAAGTTCACCCCTCCACTTT. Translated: CASSLEGQGSSPLHF.

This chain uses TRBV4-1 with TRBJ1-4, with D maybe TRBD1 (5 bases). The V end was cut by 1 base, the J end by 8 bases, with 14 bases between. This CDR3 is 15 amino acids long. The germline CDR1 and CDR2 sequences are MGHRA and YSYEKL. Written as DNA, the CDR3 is TGCGCCAGCAGCCAAGGAGGGGCGGAGGGAGAAAAACTGTTTTTT. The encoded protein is CASSQGGAEGEKLFF.

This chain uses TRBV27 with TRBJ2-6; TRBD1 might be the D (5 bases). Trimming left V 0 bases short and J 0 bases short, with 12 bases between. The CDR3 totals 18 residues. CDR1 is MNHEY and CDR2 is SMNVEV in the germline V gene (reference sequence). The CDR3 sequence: CASSLSGREISGANVLTF. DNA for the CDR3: TGTGCCAGCAGTTTATCGGGCAGGGAAATCTCTGGGGCCAACGTCCTGACTTTC.

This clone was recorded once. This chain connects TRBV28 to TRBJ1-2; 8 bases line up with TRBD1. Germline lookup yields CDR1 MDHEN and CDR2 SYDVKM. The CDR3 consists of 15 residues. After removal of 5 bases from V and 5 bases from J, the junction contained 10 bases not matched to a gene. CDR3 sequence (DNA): TGTGCCAGCAGTACCACAGGGGGAGGGCAGTATGGCTACACCTTC. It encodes CASSTTGGGQYGYTF.

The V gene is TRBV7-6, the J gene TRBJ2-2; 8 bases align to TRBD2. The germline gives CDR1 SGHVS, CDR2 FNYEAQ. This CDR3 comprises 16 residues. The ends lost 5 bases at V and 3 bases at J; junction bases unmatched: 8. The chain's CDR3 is CASSQEAGVDTGELFF. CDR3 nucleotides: TGTGCCAGCAGCCAGGAAGCGGGAGTTGACACCGGGGAGCTGTTTTTT.

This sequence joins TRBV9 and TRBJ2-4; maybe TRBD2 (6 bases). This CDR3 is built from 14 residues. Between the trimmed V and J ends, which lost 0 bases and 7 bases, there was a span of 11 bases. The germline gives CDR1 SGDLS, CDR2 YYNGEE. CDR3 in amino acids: CASSVDAGRNIQYF. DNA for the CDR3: TGTGCCAGCAGCGTAGATGCAGGGAGGAACATTCAGTACTTC.

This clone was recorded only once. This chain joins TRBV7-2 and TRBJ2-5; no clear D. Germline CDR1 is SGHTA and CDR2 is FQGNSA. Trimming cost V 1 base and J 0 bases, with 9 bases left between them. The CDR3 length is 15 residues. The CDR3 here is CASSLVATYQETQYF. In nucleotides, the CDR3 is TGTGCCAGCAGCTTAGTGGCCACCTACCAAGAGACCCAGTACTTC.

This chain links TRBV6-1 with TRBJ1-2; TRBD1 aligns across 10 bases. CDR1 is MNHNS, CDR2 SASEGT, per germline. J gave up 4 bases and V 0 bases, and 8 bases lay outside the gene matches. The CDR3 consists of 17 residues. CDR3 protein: CASSEAGGTGEIYGYTF. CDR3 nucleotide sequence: TGTGCCAGCAGTGAAGCGGGGGGGACAGGGGAGATCTATGGCTACACCTTC.

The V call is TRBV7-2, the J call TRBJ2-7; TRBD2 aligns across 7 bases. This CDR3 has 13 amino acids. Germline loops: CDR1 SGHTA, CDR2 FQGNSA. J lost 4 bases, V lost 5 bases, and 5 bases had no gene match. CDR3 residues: CASSRLARYEQYF. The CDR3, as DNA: TGTGCCAGCAGCCGACTAGCCCGTTACGAGCAGTACTTC. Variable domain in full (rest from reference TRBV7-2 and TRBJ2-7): GAGVSQSPSNKVTEKGKDVELRCDPISGHTALYWYRQSLGQGLEFLIYFQGNSAPDKSGLPSDRFSAERTGGSVSTLTIQRTQQEDSAVYLCASSRLARYEQYFGPGTRLTVT.

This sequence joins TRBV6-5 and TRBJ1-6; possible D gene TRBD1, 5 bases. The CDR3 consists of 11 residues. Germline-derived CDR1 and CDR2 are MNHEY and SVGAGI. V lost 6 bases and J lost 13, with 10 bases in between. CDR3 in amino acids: CASRAGGPLHF. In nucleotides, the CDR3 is TGTGCCAGCAGGGCGGGGGGGCCCCTCCACTTT.